What follows are 10 T cell receptor beta chains derived from one specimen sequenced in a study of shared clonotypes between healthy human individuals. Some clones are missing from TCRdb's copy, which holds only in-frame ones; the method was immunoSEQ multiplex PCR. The sample has more than 2 million clones, 95% seen once. Sequencing was carried out using naive CD4+ T cells sorted from blood. Specified subset: CD45RA+ positively selected. These receptors were obtained from a man between 18 and 35 years old in good health.

About this clone itself: A much larger clone lies a single base off, so this may be a read error. The chain joins TRBV11-1 to TRBJ1-1; D is undetermined. The CDR3 extends over 12 amino acids. V lost 3 bases to trimming and J lost 1 base, with 3 bases between them. Per germline, CDR1 SGHAT and CDR2 FQDESV (reference sequence). CDR3 loop: CASSFGNTEAFF. CDR3 DNA: TGTGCCAGCAGCTTCGGGAACACTGAAGCTTTCTTT.

This sequence joins TRBV6-1 and TRBJ2-5; no clear D gene. The CDR3 totals 15 residues. V was cut by 10 bases and J by 0 bases, with 18 bases left in between. The germline V gene has CDR1 MNHNS and CDR2 SASEGT. The CDR3 loop reads CATTKVFRYQETQYF. Written as DNA, the CDR3 is TGTGCCACCACAAAGGTCTTCCGGTACCAAGAGACCCAGTACTTC.

The V and J genes are TRBV4-1 and TRBJ2-3; D not resolved. V lost 4 bases to trimming and J lost 6 bases, with 23 bases between them. CDR1 is MGHRA, CDR2 YSYEKL, per germline. CDR3 length equals 17 residues. CDR3 loop: CASSPSRVRTLSDTQYF. As DNA, the CDR3 is TGCGCCAGCAGCCCAAGTCGGGTCCGCACCCTATCTGATACGCAGTATTTT.

The chain recombines TRBV7-8 with TRBJ2-5; D is perhaps TRBD1 or TRBD2 (6 bases each). Trimming took off 1 base at V and 5 bases at J, with 20 bases between the two ends. Germline V gene lookup returns CDR1 SGHVS and CDR2 FQNEAQ. The CDR3 totals 17 residues. CDR3 amino acids: CASSLGGGSELQETQYF. As DNA, the CDR3 is TGTGCCAGCAGCTTAGGAGGGGGGTCAGAGCTTCAGGAGACCCAGTACTTC.

This clone showed up just once. Other DNA sequences in this specimen translate into the identical CDR3. The V and J genes are TRBV6-5 and TRBJ2-7, with D possibly matching TRBD2 (6 bases). The CDR3 is 14 amino acids. Germline assignment: CDR1 MNHEY and CDR2 SVGAGI. V lost 6 bases, J lost 0 bases, and 12 bases lay in between. Written as DNA, the CDR3 is TGTGCCAGCAGGCGGGACTTCAGCTCCTACGAGCAGTACTTC. Translation gives CASRRDFSSYEQYF.

This clone was seen more than once but under ten times. Distinct nucleotide sequences in the sample also encode this CDR3. The CDR3 region is CAWSAETQYF. CDR3 bases: TGTGCCTGGAGTGCGGAGACCCAGTACTTC. The V and J genes are TRBV30 and TRBJ2-5; D is unclear. The V end was cut by 1 base, the J end by 5 bases, with 2 bases between. Germline assignment: CDR1 GTSNPN and CDR2 SVGIG (reference sequence). The CDR3 contains 10 residues. The complete variable domain, with remaining parts taken from reference TRBV30 and TRBJ2-5, reads SQTIHQWPATLVQPVGSPLSLECTVEGTSNPNLYWYRQAAGRGLQLLFYSVGIGQISSEVPQNLSASRPQDRQFILSSKKLLLSDSGFYLCAWSAETQYFGPGTRLLVL.

Only one count was recorded for this clone. The chain has TRBV7-9 and TRBJ2-1; possibly TRBD2 for D (5 bases). Germline assignment: CDR1 SEHNR and CDR2 FQNEAQ (reference sequence). The V end lost 7 bases, the J end lost 4 bases, and 17 bases lay between the germline ends. The CDR3 has 15 amino acids. In nucleotides, the CDR3 is TGTGCCAGCAACTCCCGGACTGGGAAGTACAATGAGCAGTTCTTC. Its protein product is CASNSRTGKYNEQFF.

The J gene is TRBJ1-4, the V gene TRBV7-9, with D possibly matching TRBD1 (5 bases). Germline CDR1 and CDR2: SEHNR and FQNEAQ (reference sequence). V lost 6 bases and J 4 bases, leaving 12 bases between the germline ends. The CDR3 extends over 14 amino acids. CDR3 sequence reads: CASRPGQRNEKLFF. In nucleotides, the CDR3 is TGTGCCAGCAGGCCAGGACAACGTAATGAAAAACTGTTTTTT.

This clone was recorded only once. The sample contains more than one DNA sequence encoding this CDR3. This chain links TRBV10-3 with TRBJ2-7; TRBD2 aligns across 8 bases. Germline V gene data show CDR1 as ENHRY and CDR2 as SYGVKD. The CDR3 length is 16 residues. V gave up 1 base and J gave up 2 bases; unmatched junction bases: 7. CDR3 loop: CAISEYVSGVTYEQYF. As DNA, the CDR3 is TGTGCCATCAGTGAGTACGTTAGCGGGGTTACCTACGAGCAGTACTTC.

The CDR3 loop is CASSLLLAGASEQFF. The CDR3 nucleotides are TGTGCCAGCAGCTTATTACTAGCGGGAGCCAGTGAGCAGTTCTTC. The V and J genes are TRBV7-8 and TRBJ2-1; 11 bases agree with TRBD2. Losses at the gene ends were 2 bases for V and 9 bases for J; bases not matched to a gene: 6. The V gene's germline CDR1 is SGHVS and CDR2 FQNEAQ. The CDR3 covers 15 residues.